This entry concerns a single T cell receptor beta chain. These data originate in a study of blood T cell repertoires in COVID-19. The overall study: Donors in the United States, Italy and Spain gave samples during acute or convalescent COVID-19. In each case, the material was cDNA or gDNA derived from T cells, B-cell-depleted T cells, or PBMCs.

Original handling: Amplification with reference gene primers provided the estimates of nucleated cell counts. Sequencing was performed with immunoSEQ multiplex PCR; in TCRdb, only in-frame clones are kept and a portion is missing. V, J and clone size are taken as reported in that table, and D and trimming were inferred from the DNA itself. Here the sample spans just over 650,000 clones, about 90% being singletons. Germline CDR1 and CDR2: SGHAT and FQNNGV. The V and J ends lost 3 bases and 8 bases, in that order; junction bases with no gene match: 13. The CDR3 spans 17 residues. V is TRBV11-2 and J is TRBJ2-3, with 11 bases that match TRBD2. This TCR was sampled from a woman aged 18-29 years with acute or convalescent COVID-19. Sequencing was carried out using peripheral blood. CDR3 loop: CASSLISGGARRGTQYF. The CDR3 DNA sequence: TGTGCCAGCAGCTTGATTAGCGGGGGGGCCAGGAGGGGTACGCAGTATTTT.